This TCR beta chain was observed in a study of T-cell memory formation after mild COVID-19. TCRdb used MiXCR to reprocess the 5' RACE reads, holding one entry per CDR3 protein. The sample yields about 190,000 distinct CDR3 sequences, roughly 18% seen once. Germline V gene sequence: CDR1 MNHEY, CDR2 SVGEGT. The length of the CDR3 is 15 residues. V lost 2 bases and J lost 8; bases outside the gene matches: 8. This clonotype was sampled from an adult woman who had mild COVID-19 (a few samples of this study predate the infection). Cell type and time point are not known. The rearrangement uses TRBV6-2 or TRBV6-3 and TRBJ1-2; 10 bases are shared with TRBD1. The sample taken for sequencing was PBMCs or a T cell subset sorted from them (not recorded which). This CDR3 is CASSYPPSTGGGYTF. The CDR3 DNA reads TGTGCCAGCAGTTACCCCCCTTCGACAGGGGGCGGCTACACCTTC.